The sequence of this TCR beta chain was determined in a study of T cells in Graves' hyperthyroidism and ophthalmopathy. Across the whole study: The initial diagnosis was the point when peripheral blood was collected, ahead of any treatment.

The germline V and J ends were trimmed by 6 bases and 1 base, with 10 bases remaining between them. The length of the CDR3 is 13 residues. Germline CDR1 reads SGHRS; CDR2 reads YFSETQ. This clonotype has a count of ten or more. Amplification of TCR beta CDR3 regions used RNA as the template. HTBI primers were the set used in a first-round RT-PCR of the TCR CDR3. TCRdb reprocessed the multiplex PCR reads via MiXCR and lists one record per CDR3 protein. The sample consists of around 250,000 distinct CDR3 sequences, approximately 14% of them appearing once. Among the patients, aged 18 to 65, hyperthyroidism was newly diagnosed and had lasted under 2 months. Exclusion of a patient resulted from uncontrolled infection, other autoimmune disease, pregnancy or lactation. Clinical symptoms, serum thyroxine, TRAb, thyroid ultrasound and orbital computed tomography informed diagnoses.

The material sequenced was blood. This rearrangement joins TRBV5-1 to TRBJ1-1, with D perhaps TRBD1 (6 bases). The TCR comes from a woman in her forties with Graves' hyperthyroidism that later progressed to Graves' ophthalmopathy. Here the CDR3 DNA reads TGCGCCAGCACCAGACAGGAGAACACTGAAGCTTTCTTT. This sequence encodes CASTRQENTEAFF.